Below, 2 T cell receptor beta chains from the same sample are listed, as sequenced in a study of control samples from healthy donors and cancer patients. The protocol was immunoSEQ multiplex PCR, while the TCRdb copy is restricted to in-frame clones and leaves out a portion. The sample lists about 58,000 clones, about 89% occurring once. The sequenced sample consisted of PBMCs. The receptors stem from a woman aged 60-70 years with lung cancer.

CDR3 amino acids: CATSDSGQGAAETQYF. As DNA, the CDR3 is TGTGCCACCAGTGATTCCGGACAGGGGGCGGCGGAGACCCAGTACTTC. The J gene is TRBJ2-5, the V gene TRBV24-1, with 11 bases fitting TRBD1. The CDR3 spans 16 residues. Trimming cost V 2 bases and J 5 bases; bases outside gene matches: 6. In germline, CDR1 is KGHDR, CDR2 SFDVKD.

This clone was recorded once. The gene calls are TRBV5-1 and TRBJ1-1; D possibly corresponds to TRBD1 (5 bases). V shed 0 bases and J shed 1 base, with 10 bases lying between them. Germline loops: CDR1 SGHRS, CDR2 YFSETQ. The CDR3 loop spans 15 amino acids. For the CDR3, the DNA is TGCGCCAGCAGCTTGGACCCAACAGGGAACACTGAAGCTTTCTTT. Protein product: CASSLDPTGNTEAFF.